The sequence of this TCR beta chain was determined in a study of blood T cell repertoires in COVID-19. In the study overall: In each case, the material was cDNA or gDNA derived from T cells, B-cell-depleted T cells, or PBMCs.

Participants were aged about 18 to 100 years from 20 to 30 US areas. Cohort 3 recovered donors had two negative PCRs, clearance, or symptom resolution. Per the study methods: Reference gene primer amplification in the assay estimated nucleated cell counts. Here immunoSEQ multiplex PCR was the method, and the copy in TCRdb shows in-frame clones only, minus some. V and J calls and clone size are those listed in that table; D and trimming were worked out from the DNA. Counted here are approximately 210,000 clones, roughly 90% occurring once; the ten biggest clones make up about 2.3%. CDR3 length: 17 amino acids.

Sequencing was carried out using PBMCs or T cells enriched from blood (not recorded which). The clonotype was recovered from a woman younger than 45 who had recovered from COVID-19. The gene calls are TRBV1 and TRBJ2-5; the table assigns TRBD2, which was not confirmed against the DNA. TRBV1 corresponds to a pseudogene. The CDR3 spells CTSSQDRSGLAGRTQYF. The DNA for the CDR3 is TGCACCAGCAGCCAAGATCGTAGCGGACTAGCGGGGAGGACCCAGTACTTC.